This record covers a single T cell receptor (beta chain). The target antigen is unknown. The sample belongs to a study of early T cells in non-severe SARS-CoV-2 infection. Study context: From unsorted whole blood, bulk RNA was sequenced, and the chains remained unpaired. Study observations and caveats: CD4 and private specificities were missed by VDJdb matching, which favored anti-spike CD8 responses.

Individual cDNA molecules received unique molecular identifiers during library preparation. TCRdb re-derived calls from the 5' RACE reads in MiXCR, one entry per CDR3 protein. The top ten clones hold about 5.8% of a sample with approximately 70,000 distinct CDR3 sequences, roughly 10% of them seen once. Germline assignment: CDR1 SGHRS and CDR2 YFSETQ. V dropped 5 bases and J dropped 9 bases, with 18 bases sitting between them. The CDR3 has 14 amino acids. The chain employs TRBV5-1 and TRBJ2-4; possible D gene TRBD1, 6 bases. The sequence came from an adult who was a healthcare worker with PCR-confirmed SARS-CoV-2 infection or an uninfected control (not recorded which). The sequencing used whole blood, collected at baseline. CDR3 nucleotide sequence: TGCGCCAGCAGGACAGGACCTAGTGTTGGCATTCAGTACTTC. Amino acid sequence: CASRTGPSVGIQYF.